This T cell receptor (beta chain) originates from a study of blood T cell repertoires in COVID-19. Measured with immunoSEQ multiplex PCR; TCRdb has only the in-frame clones, and not every one. The table lists about 380,000 clones, 85% of them singletons. Germline loops: CDR1 SGHTA, CDR2 FQGNSA. This CDR3 is 14 amino acids long. Trimming took off 5 bases at V and 6 bases at J, with 17 bases between the two ends. Sequenced sample: peripheral blood. The V and J genes are TRBV7-2 and TRBJ2-7; perhaps TRBD1 as D (6 bases). This sequence was found in a woman between 18 and 29 years old with acute or convalescent COVID-19. The CDR3 reads CASSPAGTRTEQYF. The DNA for the CDR3 is TGTGCCAGCAGCCCCGCAGGGACACGAACCGAGCAGTACTTC.